This T cell receptor beta chain was sequenced for a study of CD8 T cells in Susac syndrome. An input of roughly 0.45 to 1 ug of RNA was subjected to reverse transcription using random hexamers. TCRdb called the immunoSEQ multiplex PCR reads again in MiXCR, with one record for every CDR3 protein. The profile covers 150,000 to 200,000 distinct CDR3 sequences, with under 95% appearing a single time and around 0.1% taken by the ten largest. Unmatched junction bases numbered 8, after V lost 6 bases and J lost 4 bases. CDR3 size: 14 residues. Germline CDR1 and CDR2: SGHNT and YYREEE (reference sequence). This receptor was obtained from a human donor in good health. The chain joins TRBV5-4 to TRBJ1-2; 8 nucleotides align to TRBD1. Sequencing used CD4+ T cells from PBMCs. In DNA, the CDR3 is TGTGCCAGCACCCTGGACAGGGTAGGCTATGGCTACACCTTC. Encoded protein: CASTLDRVGYGYTF.